Sequencing of this TCR beta chain was carried out in a study of T cell repertoires in cytomegalovirus infection. Study context: The public TCR beta signatures pointed to both CMV infection and matching HLA type. Whole-study findings and limits: The ex vivo response showed dominance by HLA-C-restricted CMV-specific TCR beta clonotypes. Accumulated public TCR beta family frequency recognized individuals carrying CMV together with the relevant HLA.

In TCRdb, the reads were re-called with MiXCR into one record per CDR3 protein. The sample holds hundreds of thousands of distinct CDR3 sequences, 20% to 30% seen once. The CDR3 contains 15 residues. V was clipped by 5 bases and J by 8 bases; unmatched bases: 8. Worth noting for this clonotype: Its antigen is currently unknown.

Sequencing was done on a sample of CD8+ T cells from PBMCs. The sequence came from a human donor in good health (CMV status not recorded). Some clones in this sample may be carry-over from other donors' samples. The chain uses TRBV12-3 or TRBV12-4 and TRBJ1-4, with 10 bases identical to TRBD1. CDR3 DNA: TGTGCCAGCAGTCCTTCGGACAGGGGGGGAGAAAAACTGTTTTTT. This translates into CASSPSDRGGEKLFF.